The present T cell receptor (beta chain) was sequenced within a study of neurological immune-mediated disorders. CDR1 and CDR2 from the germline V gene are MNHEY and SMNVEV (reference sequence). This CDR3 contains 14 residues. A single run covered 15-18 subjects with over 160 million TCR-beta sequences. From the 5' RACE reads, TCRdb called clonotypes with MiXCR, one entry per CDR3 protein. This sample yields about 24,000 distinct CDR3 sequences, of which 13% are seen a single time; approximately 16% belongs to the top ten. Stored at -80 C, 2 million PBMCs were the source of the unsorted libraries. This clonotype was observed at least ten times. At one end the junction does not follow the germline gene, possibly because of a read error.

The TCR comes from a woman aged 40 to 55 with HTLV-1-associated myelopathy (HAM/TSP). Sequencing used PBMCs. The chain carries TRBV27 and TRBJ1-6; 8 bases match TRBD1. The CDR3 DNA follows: TGTGCTAGCAAGAGAACAGGGGGTAATTCACCCCTCCACTTT. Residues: CASKRTGGNSPLHF.